This T cell receptor (beta chain) was sequenced in a study of blood T cell repertoires in COVID-19. Profiling relied on immunoSEQ multiplex PCR, and the TCRdb table lists in-frame clones only, not all of them. The repertoire consists of fewer than 150,000 clones, with about 90% occurring once and the leading ten covering 3.8%. This clone has only one observation. What was sequenced was peripheral blood. The sequence came from a woman aged 60-75 years with COVID-19, enrolled during active disease.

The CDR3 loop is CASSQRAWRGGTKSTDTQYF. CDR3 bases: TGTGCCAGCAGCCAACGCGCTTGGCGGGGGGGAACAAAGAGCACAGATACGCAGTATTTT. This chain joins TRBV3-1 (or the pseudogene TRBV3-2) and TRBJ2-3, with 9 positions matching TRBD2. Germline V gene data show CDR1 as LGHDT and CDR2 as YNNKEL (reference sequence). The CDR3 contains 20 residues. Trimming cost V 2 bases and J 0 bases; bases outside gene matches: 15.